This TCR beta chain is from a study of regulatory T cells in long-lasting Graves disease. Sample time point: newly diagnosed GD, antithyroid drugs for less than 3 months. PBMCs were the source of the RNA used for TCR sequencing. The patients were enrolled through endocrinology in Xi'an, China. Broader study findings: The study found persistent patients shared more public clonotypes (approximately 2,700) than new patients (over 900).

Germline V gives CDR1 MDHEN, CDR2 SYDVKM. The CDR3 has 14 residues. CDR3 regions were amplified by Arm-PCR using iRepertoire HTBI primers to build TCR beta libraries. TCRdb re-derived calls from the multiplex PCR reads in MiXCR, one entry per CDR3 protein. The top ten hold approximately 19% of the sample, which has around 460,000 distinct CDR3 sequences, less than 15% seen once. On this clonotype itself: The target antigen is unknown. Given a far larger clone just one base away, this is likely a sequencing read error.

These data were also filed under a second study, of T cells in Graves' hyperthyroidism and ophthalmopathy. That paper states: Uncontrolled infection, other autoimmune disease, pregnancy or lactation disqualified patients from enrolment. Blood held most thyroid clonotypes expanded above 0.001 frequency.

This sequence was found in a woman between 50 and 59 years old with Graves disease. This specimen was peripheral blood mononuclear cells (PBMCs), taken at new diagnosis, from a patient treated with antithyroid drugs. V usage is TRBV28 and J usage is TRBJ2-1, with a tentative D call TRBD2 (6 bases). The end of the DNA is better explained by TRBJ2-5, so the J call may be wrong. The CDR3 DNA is TGTGCCAGCAGTTCATTGCGGGACCGAGAGACCCAGTACTTC. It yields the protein CASSSLRDRETQYF.